This TCR beta chain was profiled in a study of T cell responses to AZD1222 COVID-19 vaccine. Only in-frame clones appear in the TCRdb table, and some are missing; sequencing was by immunoSEQ multiplex PCR. The repertoire holds 110,000 or so clones, around 87% seen once, with approximately 12% in the top ten. This CDR3 spans 14 amino acids. Germline V gene data show CDR1 as SEHNR and CDR2 as FQNEAQ (reference sequence). V was trimmed by 3 bases and J by 1 base, leaving 7 bases between them. Study-level points and caveats: Spike-specific TCR breadth and depth rose after two AZD1222 doses. The peak T cell response came first, and repertoires were sampled only after it.

Concerning this clone itself: The target antigen is unknown. Other DNA sequences within the sample encode an identical CDR3.

This material consisted of peripheral blood, taken on day 0 of AZD1222 vaccination. The receptor was derived from an adult in good health. The chain links TRBV7-9 to TRBJ1-5; no clear D. In DNA, the CDR3 is TGTGCCAGCAGCTTCTTGGGGAGCAATCAGCCCCAGCATTTT. Translation: CASSFLGSNQPQHF. The complete variable domain, with remaining parts taken from reference TRBV7-9 and TRBJ1-5, reads DTGVSQNPRHKITKRGQNVTFRCDPISEHNRLYWYRQTLGQGPEFLTYFQNEAQLEKSRLLSDRFSAERPKGSFSTLEIQRTEQGDSAMYLCASSFLGSNQPQHFGDGTRLSIL.